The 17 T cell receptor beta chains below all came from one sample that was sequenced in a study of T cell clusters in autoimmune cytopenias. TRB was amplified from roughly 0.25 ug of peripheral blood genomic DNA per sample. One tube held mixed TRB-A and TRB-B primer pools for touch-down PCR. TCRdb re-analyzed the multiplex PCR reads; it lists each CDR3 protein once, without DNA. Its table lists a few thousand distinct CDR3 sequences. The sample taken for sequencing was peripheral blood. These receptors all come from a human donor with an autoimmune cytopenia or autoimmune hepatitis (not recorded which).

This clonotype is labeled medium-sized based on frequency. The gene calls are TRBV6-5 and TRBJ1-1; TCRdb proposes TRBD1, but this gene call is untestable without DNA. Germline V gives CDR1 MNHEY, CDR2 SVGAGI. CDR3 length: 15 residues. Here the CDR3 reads CASSYQGPRNTEAFF.

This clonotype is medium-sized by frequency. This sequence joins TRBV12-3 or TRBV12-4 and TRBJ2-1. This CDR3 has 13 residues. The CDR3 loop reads CASSPRRVHEQFF.

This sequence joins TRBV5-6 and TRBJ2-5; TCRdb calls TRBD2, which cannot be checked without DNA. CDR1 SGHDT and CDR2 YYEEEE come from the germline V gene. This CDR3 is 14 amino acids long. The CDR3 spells CASSPAGTVETQYF.

The chain's CDR3 is CASSRAGGTEAFF. The chain carries TRBV25-1 and TRBJ1-1. The CDR3 totals 13 residues. Germline assignment: CDR1 MGHDK and CDR2 SYGVNS.

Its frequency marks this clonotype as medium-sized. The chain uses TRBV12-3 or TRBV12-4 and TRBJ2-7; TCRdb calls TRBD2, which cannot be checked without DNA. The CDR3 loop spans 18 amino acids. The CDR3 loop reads CASSLAVTTSGRSGEQYF.

CDR3 loop: CASSPRPKPGVSGNTIYF. This sequence joins TRBV7-2 and TRBJ1-3; TCRdb returns TRBD1, unconfirmable since there is no DNA. Germline CDR1 SGHTA, CDR2 FQGNSA. The length of the CDR3 is 18 residues.

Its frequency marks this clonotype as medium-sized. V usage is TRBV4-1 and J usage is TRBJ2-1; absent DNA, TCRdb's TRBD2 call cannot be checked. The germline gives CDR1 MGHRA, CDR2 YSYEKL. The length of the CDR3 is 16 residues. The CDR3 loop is CASSQGWRVSYNEQFF.

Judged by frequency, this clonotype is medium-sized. CDR3: CSAVPSGSKNIQYF. This chain links TRBV20-1 with TRBJ2-4; TCRdb gives TRBD2 as the D gene, but with no DNA this cannot be confirmed. This CDR3 is 14 amino acids long. CDR1 is DFQATT and CDR2 is SNEGSKA in the germline V gene (reference sequence).

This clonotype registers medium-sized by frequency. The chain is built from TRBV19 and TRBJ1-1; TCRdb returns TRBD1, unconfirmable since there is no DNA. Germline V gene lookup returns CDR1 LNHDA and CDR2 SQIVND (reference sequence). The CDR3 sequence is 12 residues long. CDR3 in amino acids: CASRGTNTEAFF.

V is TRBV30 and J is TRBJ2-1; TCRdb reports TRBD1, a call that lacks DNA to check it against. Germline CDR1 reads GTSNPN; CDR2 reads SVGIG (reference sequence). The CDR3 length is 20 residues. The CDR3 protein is CAWSHPGQGNNLRTYNEQFF.

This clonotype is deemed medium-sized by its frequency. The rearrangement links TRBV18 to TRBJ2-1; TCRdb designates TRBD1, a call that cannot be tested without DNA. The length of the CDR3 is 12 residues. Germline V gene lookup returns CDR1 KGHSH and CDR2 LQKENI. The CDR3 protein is CASSDRFNEQFF.

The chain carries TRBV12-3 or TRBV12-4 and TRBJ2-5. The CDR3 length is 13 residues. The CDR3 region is CASSLSGSITQYF.

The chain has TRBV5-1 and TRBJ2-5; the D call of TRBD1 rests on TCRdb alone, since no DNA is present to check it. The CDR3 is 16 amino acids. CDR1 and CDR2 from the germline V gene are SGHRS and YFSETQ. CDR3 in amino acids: CASRLGNRASQETQYF.

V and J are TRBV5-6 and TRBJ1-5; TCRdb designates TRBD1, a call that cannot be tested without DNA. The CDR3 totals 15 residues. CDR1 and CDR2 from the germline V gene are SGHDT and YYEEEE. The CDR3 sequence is CASSLFRGAAEPQHF.

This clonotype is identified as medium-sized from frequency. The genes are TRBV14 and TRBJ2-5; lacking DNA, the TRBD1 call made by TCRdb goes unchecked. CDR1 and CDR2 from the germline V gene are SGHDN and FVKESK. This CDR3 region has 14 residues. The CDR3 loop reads CASSQNRGQETQYF.

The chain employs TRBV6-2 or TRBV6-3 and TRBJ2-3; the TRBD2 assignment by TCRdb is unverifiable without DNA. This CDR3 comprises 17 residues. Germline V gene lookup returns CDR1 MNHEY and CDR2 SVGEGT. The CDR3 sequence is CASTSPPLAGQRDTQYF.

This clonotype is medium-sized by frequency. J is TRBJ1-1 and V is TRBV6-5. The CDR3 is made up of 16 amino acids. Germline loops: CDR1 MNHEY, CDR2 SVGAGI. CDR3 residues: CASSGRPFQLGTEAFF.